What follows are 6 T cell receptor beta chains derived from one specimen sequenced in a study of cytomegalovirus exposure and HLA in healthy donors. Primers: 60 Vbeta forward and 13 Jbeta reverse. Generated by immunoSEQ multiplex PCR, the TCRdb table keeps only in-frame clones and is missing some. This sample has around 140,000 clones, with under 70% found just once. Sequencing used PBMCs. The receptors were sampled from a woman aged 60-70 years in good health and CMV-seronegative.

This clone was detected a few times. The chain joins TRBV7-8 to TRBJ2-1, with TRBD2 identical over 11 bases. The CDR3 is 15 amino acids. V was clipped by 5 bases and J by 7 bases; unmatched bases: 7. Germline CDR1 SGHVS, CDR2 FQNEAQ. The CDR3 DNA sequence: TGTGCCAGCAGCCTTACTAGCGGGAGCTGGAATGAGCAGTTCTTC. This translates into CASSLTSGSWNEQFF.

The chain joins TRBV19 to TRBJ2-3; the match to TRBD2 covers 10 bases. The CDR3 totals 17 residues. V was pared by 3 bases and J by 1 base, with 7 bases of the junction left unmatched. The germline gives CDR1 LNHDA, CDR2 SQIVND (reference sequence). This CDR3 reads CASSIVPSGRGTDTQYF. The CDR3 region has the DNA TGTGCCAGTAGTATTGTGCCTAGCGGGAGAGGCACAGATACGCAGTATTTT.

The CDR3 DNA is TGTGCCAGCAGCTTGGCCGGACAGGGGGAATATAACTATGGCTACACCTTC. Residues: CASSLAGQGEYNYGYTF. This rearrangement joins TRBV5-6 to TRBJ1-2; 10 positions match TRBD1. The V gene end was trimmed by 0 bases and the J gene end by 1 base; junction bases not matched to a gene: 6. The CDR3 runs 17 residues. Germline CDR1 and CDR2: SGHDT and YYEEEE.

The chain couples TRBV7-8 to TRBJ1-2; TRBD1 matches 8 bases. The germline V gene has CDR1 SGHVS and CDR2 FQNEAQ. Trimming removed 2 bases from V and 6 bases from J; junction bases left unmatched: 11. The CDR3 has 16 amino acids. The CDR3, as DNA: TGTGCCAGCAGCTTACCGGGACAGGCAAGTTTAAATGGCTACACCTTC. Amino acids: CASSLPGQASLNGYTF.

The V call is TRBV28, the J call TRBJ1-2, with 7 nucleotides matching TRBD1. The CDR3 consists of 13 residues. The V segment lost 6 bases and the J segment 6 bases; nucleotides outside the gene matches: 7. The germline V gene has CDR1 MDHEN and CDR2 SYDVKM. CDR3 DNA: TGTGCCAGCAGACCTACAGGGGTAGATGGCTACACCTTC. Its translation: CASRPTGVDGYTF.

This clone came up once. The V call is TRBV2, the J call TRBJ1-4; the D is unclear. The CDR3 is 13 residues long. V was pared by 5 bases and J by 3 bases, with 7 bases between. The germline V gene has CDR1 SNHLY and CDR2 FYNNEI. The CDR3 loop reads CASSRGPNEKLFF. CDR3 nucleotides: TGTGCCAGCAGTAGAGGGCCTAATGAAAAACTGTTTTTT.